A selection of T cell receptor beta chains follows, all from one sample in a study of T-cell reconstitution after alpha-beta-depleted transplantation in children. TCRdb reanalysed the PCR reads using MiXCR and keeps one entry per CDR3 protein. The table shows about 580,000 distinct CDR3 sequences, with under 30% occurring only once. The sample was PBMCs, mostly from graft donor cells, taken 360 days after TCRalphabeta/CD19-depleted stem cell transplant. The source of these receptors is a boy under two years old who had a stem cell transplant for acute myeloid leukemia, so the T cells may come from the graft donor. CDR3s include the opening cysteine and the closing phenylalanine or tryptophan. D genes are given only for firm matches. Clone size is shown for a subset of rows, as once, few, many or a class of expanded clone.

V: TRBV2
size: .
length: 17
J: TRBJ2-1
D: TRBD1
CDR3: CARTATGGQARPNEQFF
DNA: TGTGCCAGAACCGCAACAGGGGGCCAAGCCAGACCGAATGAGCAGTTCTTC

V: TRBV7-6
size: .
length: 15
J: TRBJ1-1
D: .
CDR3: CASSPKTEGRTEAFF
DNA: TGTGCCAGCAGCCCGAAGACGGAAGGGAGAACTGAAGCTTTCTTT

V: TRBV20-1
size: many
length: 16
J: TRBJ2-1
D: .
CDR3: CSARDRLISSYNEQFF
DNA: TGCAGTGCTAGAGATCGTTTGATAAGCTCCTACAATGAGCAGTTCTTC

V: TRBV10-3
size: few
length: 16
J: TRBJ2-1
D: .
CDR3: CAISEPSWGWRNEQFF
DNA: TGTGCCATCAGTGAACCCTCTTGGGGATGGCGCAATGAGCAGTTCTTC

V: TRBV7-9
size: many
length: 15
J: TRBJ1-1
D: .
CDR3: CASSLRTRQVTEAFF
DNA: TGTGCCAGCAGCCTTCGGACCAGACAGGTCACTGAAGCTTTCTTT

V: TRBV20-1
size: .
length: 13
J: TRBJ1-2
D: .
CDR3: CSARSQFGGGYTF
DNA: TGCAGTGCTAGATCCCAGTTTGGGGGAGGCTACACCTTC

V: TRBV9
size: few
length: 15
J: TRBJ1-3
D: TRBD1
CDR3: CASSVDGQGGNTIYF
DNA: TGTGCCAGCAGCGTAGATGGACAGGGTGGAAACACCATATATTTT

V: TRBV5-1
size: .
length: 14
J: TRBJ1-1
D: TRBD1
CDR3: CASSFDRAYTEAFF
DNA: TGCGCCAGCAGCTTCGACAGGGCCTACACTGAAGCTTTCTTT

V: TRBV9
size: many
length: 17
J: TRBJ2-5
D: TRBD2
CDR3: CASSPGLAGYSQETQYF
DNA: TGTGCCAGCAGCCCGGGACTAGCGGGGTACTCCCAAGAGACCCAGTACTTC

V: TRBV24-1
size: many
length: 16
J: TRBJ2-2
D: .
CDR3: CATSDRTEANTGELFF
DNA: TGTGCCACCAGTGACCGGACGGAAGCGAACACCGGGGAGCTGTTTTTT

V: TRBV6-5
size: few
length: 16
J: TRBJ1-6
D: .
CDR3: CASSSGTGSYNSPLHF
DNA: TGTGCCAGCAGTTCTGGGACGGGGAGCTATAATTCACCCCTCCACTTT

V: TRBV29-1
size: many
length: 12
J: TRBJ2-3
D: .
CDR3: CSVGPLTDTQYF
DNA: TGCAGCGTTGGGCCTCTCACAGATACGCAGTATTTT

V: TRBV10-3
size: few
length: 14
J: TRBJ2-5
D: TRBD2
CDR3: CAISELGLQETQYF
DNA: TGTGCCATCAGTGAGTTGGGACTACAAGAGACCCAGTACTTC

V: TRBV15
size: many
length: 15
J: TRBJ2-3
D: TRBD2
CDR3: CATSSDLAGGDTQYF
DNA: TGTGCCACCAGTTCCGATCTGGCGGGAGGGGATACGCAGTATTTT

V: TRBV12-3/TRBV12-4
size: .
length: 15
J: TRBJ2-2
D: TRBD1
CDR3: CASRAGQGFTGELFF
DNA: TGTGCCAGCAGAGCGGGACAGGGGTTTACCGGGGAGCTGTTTTTT

V: TRBV4-3
size: few
length: 16
J: TRBJ2-6
D: .
CDR3: CASSQDLLSGANVLTF
DNA: TGCGCCAGCAGCCAAGATTTGCTATCTGGGGCCAACGTCCTGACTTTC

V: TRBV29-1
size: many
length: 13
J: TRBJ1-5
D: .
CDR3: CSHGSVAGDTLHF
DNA: TGCAGCCACGGCAGCGTTGCGGGTGATACATTGCATTTT

V: TRBV12-3/TRBV12-4
size: many
length: 16
J: TRBJ2-5
D: .
CDR3: CASSLLVIAEQETQYF
DNA: TGTGCCAGCAGTTTATTAGTAATAGCGGAACAAGAGACCCAGTACTTC

V: TRBV7-9
size: .
length: 16
J: TRBJ1-5
D: TRBD1
CDR3: CASSTGTAYSNQPQHF
DNA: TGTGCCAGCAGCACCGGGACAGCATATAGCAATCAGCCCCAGCATTTT

V: TRBV11-2
size: many
length: 14
J: TRBJ2-5
D: .
CDR3: CASSLGGVQETQYF
DNA: TGTGCCAGCAGCTTAGGGGGGGTCCAAGAGACCCAGTACTTC

V: TRBV7-9
size: .
length: 12
J: TRBJ2-5
D: .
CDR3: CASSLPDETQYF
DNA: TGTGCCAGCAGCTTACCGGACGAGACCCAGTACTTC

V: TRBV7-6
size: few
length: 16
J: TRBJ2-1
D: TRBD2
CDR3: CASSNPVSGSYNEQFF
DNA: TGTGCCAGCAGCAATCCAGTTAGCGGGTCCTACAATGAGCAGTTCTTC

V: TRBV20-1
size: .
length: 15
J: TRBJ1-1
D: .
CDR3: CSARVLGVIVGDAFF
DNA: TGCAGTGCTAGAGTCCTGGGGGTGATAGTAGGTGATGCTTTCTTT